A selection of T cell receptor beta chains follows, all from one sample in a study of patients and donors after allogeneic stem cell transplantation. MiXCR was run by TCRdb on the RT-PCR reads, yielding one entry per CDR3 protein. The repertoire holds approximately 200,000 distinct CDR3 sequences, with about 40% as singletons. The sequenced sample consisted of blood, either unsorted or a sorted T cell fraction (not recorded which). The receptor set was obtained from a human donor who was either an allogeneic HSCT recipient or a stem cell or donor lymphocyte infusion donor (not recorded which). It is not recorded whose cells these are; they may come from a transplant donor. Each CDR3 is given with its conserved first and last residue. The D gene is left open where the match is weak. Where a row states a size, it is once, few, many or the class of an expanded clone; other rows omit it.

v_call,clone_size,d_call,j_call,cdr3_aa,cdr3_nt
TRBV7-8,-,-,TRBJ2-1,CASSLEPGLANEQFF,TGTGCCAGCAGCTTAGAGCCGGGCTTAGCGAATGAGCAGTTCTTC
TRBV20-1,-,-,TRBJ2-3,CSARKLGQNTDTQYF,TGCAGTGCTAGAAAGCTCGGACAGAACACAGATACGCAGTATTTT
TRBV6-8,-,TRBD1,TRBJ1-2,CASKFPGTGGPGYTF,TGTGCCAGCAAATTCCCCGGGACAGGGGGCCCTGGCTACACCTTC
TRBV4-1,few,-,TRBJ1-4,CASSQDSGEGEKLFF,TGCGCCAGCAGCCAAGATTCGGGGGAGGGTGAAAAACTGTTTTTT
TRBV4-2,-,TRBD1,TRBJ2-4,CASSHLQGSWNIQYF,TGTGCCAGCAGCCATCTACAGGGGTCATGGAACATTCAGTACTTC
TRBV12-3/TRBV12-4,few,-,TRBJ2-2,CASSLKGATTGELFF,TGTGCCAGCAGTTTAAAAGGGGCGACCACCGGGGAGCTGTTTTTT
TRBV7-2,many,TRBD2,TRBJ2-1,CASSLVSGHYNEQFF,TGTGCCAGCAGCTTAGTTAGCGGGCACTACAATGAGCAGTTCTTC
TRBV24-1,-,TRBD2,TRBJ2-1,CATSESGRESNEQFF,TGTGCCACCAGTGAGAGCGGGAGGGAGTCCAATGAGCAGTTCTTC
TRBV20-1,-,-,TRBJ1-5,CSARPRTLYSNQPQHF,TGCAGTGCTAGGCCGCGGACACTTTATAGCAATCAGCCCCAGCATTTT
TRBV7-2,-,TRBD2,TRBJ2-5,CASKTSGRNHQETQYF,TGTGCCAGCAAGACTAGCGGGAGGAATCACCAAGAGACCCAGTACTTC
TRBV12-3/TRBV12-4,few,-,TRBJ1-2,CASGGTGNYGYTF,TGTGCCAGCGGGGGAACAGGGAACTATGGCTACACCTTC
TRBV9,few,-,TRBJ1-2,CASSGRYGYTF,TGTGCCAGCAGCGGTCGATATGGCTACACCTTC
TRBV7-2,-,-,TRBJ2-1,CASSLIGASEGEQFF,TGTGCCAGCAGCTTAATAGGGGCTTCCGAGGGTGAGCAGTTCTTC
TRBV27,-,-,TRBJ2-5,CASSLWGTGETQYF,TGTGCCAGCAGTTTGTGGGGGACGGGAGAGACCCAGTACTTC
TRBV5-6,-,-,TRBJ1-5,CASSLWGQPQHF,TGTGCCAGCAGCTTGTGGGGTCAGCCCCAGCATTTT
TRBV7-9,-,-,TRBJ2-1,CASSLGPDNEQFF,TGTGCCAGCAGCTTAGGACCGGACAATGAGCAGTTCTTC
TRBV20-1,-,-,TRBJ2-7,CSARDQGSAYEQYF,TGCAGTGCTAGAGATCAGGGCTCGGCCTACGAGCAGTACTTC
TRBV20-1,few,TRBD2,TRBJ2-1,CSASPERGLAIDEQFF,TGCAGTGCTAGTCCCGAGAGGGGACTAGCCATCGATGAGCAGTTCTTC
TRBV6-6,-,-,TRBJ2-7,CASIAGADFYEQYF,TGTGCCAGCATCGCGGGGGCAGACTTCTACGAGCAGTACTTC
TRBV7-2,-,-,TRBJ2-5,CASSTRRGGASETQYF,TGTGCCAGCAGCACCCGTCGAGGAGGGGCGTCAGAGACCCAGTACTTC
TRBV27,-,-,TRBJ1-2,CASSLYGTNYGYTF,TGTGCCAGCAGTTTGTACGGAACTAACTATGGCTACACCTTC
TRBV20-1,-,-,TRBJ1-5,CRHFREHF,TGCAGGCACTTCCGGGAGCATTTT
TRBV27,-,TRBD1,TRBJ1-4,CASRTGTGYEKLFF,TGTGCCAGCAGAACCGGGACAGGGTATGAAAAACTGTTTTTT
TRBV6-5,few,-,TRBJ1-2,CASSSPRFGVLEGYTF,TGTGCCAGCAGTTCCCCCCGTTTCGGGGTTCTTGAGGGCTACACCTTC
TRBV12-3/TRBV12-4,many,-,TRBJ1-5,CASSFAGDSNQPQHF,TGTGCCAGCAGTTTCGCAGGGGATAGCAATCAGCCCCAGCATTTT
TRBV29-1,-,-,TRBJ1-4,CSVDGGGGEKLFF,TGCAGCGTTGATGGAGGGGGAGGTGAAAAACTGTTTTTT
TRBV25-1,-,-,TRBJ1-1,CASSDGGPPFF,TGTGCCAGCAGTGACGGAGGGCCCCCTTTCTTT
TRBV6-2/TRBV6-3,-,-,TRBJ2-7,CASSSGTIYEQYF,TGTGCCAGCAGCTCCGGGACGATCTACGAGCAGTACTTC
TRBV12-3/TRBV12-4,-,TRBD1,TRBJ1-5,CASITTGAWPQPQHF,TGTGCCAGCATCACCACAGGGGCATGGCCTCAGCCCCAGCATTTT
TRBV24-1,few,-,TRBJ2-1,CATSDGTDPNPNEQFF,TGTGCCACCAGTGACGGCACGGACCCCAATCCAAATGAGCAGTTCTTC
TRBV7-9,-,-,TRBJ2-6,CASSVASSGANVLTF,TGTGCCAGCAGCGTCGCGAGTAGTGGGGCCAACGTCCTGACTTTC
TRBV4-3,-,TRBD2,TRBJ2-1,CASSQELGLAYNEQFF,TGCGCCAGCAGCCAAGAGTTGGGACTAGCCTACAATGAGCAGTTCTTC
TRBV2,-,-,TRBJ2-7,CASRGGTYEQYF,TGTGCCAGCCGGGGCGGGACCTACGAGCAGTACTTC
TRBV11-2,-,-,TRBJ2-1,CASRRPGLVDNEQFF,TGTGCCAGCAGAAGACCGGGACTGGTCGACAATGAGCAGTTCTTC
TRBV11-2,-,-,TRBJ2-5,CASSSPAAGETQYF,TGTGCCAGCAGCTCCCCCGCAGCTGGGGAGACCCAGTACTTC
TRBV5-1,few,TRBD1,TRBJ2-7,CASSYRDSGYEQYF,TGCGCCAGCAGCTACCGGGACAGCGGATACGAGCAGTACTTC
TRBV6-2/TRBV6-3,-,-,TRBJ2-1,CASSYKGGSYNEQFF,TGTGCCAGCAGTTATAAAGGGGGGTCCTACAATGAGCAGTTCTTC